The 25 T cell receptor beta chains listed next were all sequenced from one sample in a study of metastatic and nonmetastatic thyroid tumors. All patients reached thyroid surgery having received no treatment beforehand. TCRdb re-analyzed the PCR reads using MiXCR. The repertoire consists of about 27,000 clones, with roughly 15% occurring once and the leading ten covering around 14%. The sequenced sample consisted of blood. The receptor set was obtained from a male donor with papillary thyroid cancer or a benign thyroid nodule (not recorded which). Some clones in this sample may be carry-over from other donors' samples.

This clone was counted at least ten times. The chain links TRBV12-3 or TRBV12-4 to TRBJ2-7; D is possibly TRBD1 (6 bases). Trimming removed 6 bases from V and 2 bases from J, with 14 bases in between. The CDR3 sequence is 14 residues long. The CDR3 protein is CASSIQGTPYEQYF. The CDR3 DNA follows: TGTGCCAGCAGCATACAGGGAACCCCCTACGAGCAGTACTTC.

This clone was observed many times. The chain has TRBV5-5 and TRBJ2-1, with D unclear. CDR3 size: 12 residues. Trimming took off 2 bases at V and 5 bases at J, with 5 bases between the two ends. Germline values: CDR1 SGHKS, CDR2 YYEKEE (reference sequence). The CDR3 DNA is TGTGCCAGCAGCTTTTTCGACAATGAGCAGTTCTTC. Translating it yields CASSFFDNEQFF.

In this sample, this clone turned up many times. The V gene is TRBV3-1, the J gene TRBJ2-7; D remains unclear. The CDR3 runs to 11 residues. CDR1 LGHDT and CDR2 YNNKEL come from the germline V gene (reference sequence). Trimming took off 0 bases at V and 3 bases at J, with 0 bases between the two ends. CDR3 coding DNA: TGTGCCAGCAGCCAAGACTACGAGCAGTACTTC. Translation gives CASSQDYEQYF.

The chain is built from TRBV28 and TRBJ1-6; D remains unclear. Trimming removed 4 bases from V and 9 bases from J, with 13 bases in between. Germline CDR1 is MDHEN and CDR2 is SYDVKM. The CDR3 is 14 amino acids. CDR3 protein: CASSSPWESSPLHF. As DNA, the CDR3 is TGTGCCAGCAGTTCACCCTGGGAGAGTTCACCCCTCCACTTT. The full variable domain, completed using reference TRBV28 and TRBJ1-6, is DVKVTQSSRYLVKRTGEKVFLECVQDMDHENMFWYRQDPGLGLRLIYFSYDVKMKEKGDIPEGYSVSREKKERFSLILESASTNQTSMYLCASSSPWESSPLHFGNGTRLTVT.

This clone was picked up many times. As the CDR3 is not closed by the conserved phenylalanine or tryptophan, this likely results from a read error. J is TRBJ1-1 and V is TRBV11-2; D gene uncertain. V lost 2 bases and J 4 bases, leaving 20 bases between the germline ends. The CDR3 loop spans 17 amino acids. Looked up from germline, CDR1 is SGHAT and CDR2 is FQNNGV. The CDR3 DNA sequence: TGTGCCAGCAGCTTATTAAGCCCCTCGGAGGGCCCCACTGAAGCTTTCTCT. Its protein is CASSLLSPSEGPTEAFS.

The table lists this clone with many counts. The chain couples TRBV30 to TRBJ1-2, with 9 bases fitting TRBD1. The CDR3 has 11 residues. CDR1 is GTSNPN, CDR2 SVGIG, per germline (reference sequence). CDR3 sequence reads: CARTGAYGYTF. The CDR3 bases are TGTGCTAGGACAGGGGCCTATGGCTACACCTTC.

This clone was seen repeatedly, ten times or more. The genes are TRBV6-1 and TRBJ1-2; the D gene is possibly TRBD1 (5 bases). The CDR3 loop spans 17 amino acids. CDR1 is MNHNS, CDR2 SASEGT, per germline. With 7 bases removed from V and 4 bases from J, the gap between germline ends came to 25 bases. CDR3 sequence reads: CASTKGDGLFPSYGYTF. CDR3 nucleotides: TGTGCCAGCACCAAAGGGGACGGGCTGTTTCCTAGCTATGGCTACACCTTC.

In this sample, this clone turned up a few times. Just one base apart from a much larger clone, this may be a read error. This chain connects TRBV29-1 to TRBJ1-1; D may be TRBD1 (6 bases). The V end lost 5 bases, the J end lost 7 bases, and 11 bases lay between the germline ends. Germline V gene lookup returns CDR1 SQVTM and CDR2 ANQGSEA. CDR3 length: 11 residues. CDR3 protein: CSVSGEFEAFF. The CDR3 DNA follows: TGCAGCGTTTCAGGGGAGTTTGAAGCTTTCTTT.

This clone is classed as medium-sized. This chain joins TRBV11-2 and TRBJ1-2; TRBD1 agrees at 9 bases. V lost 6 bases and J lost 3; bases outside the gene matches: 5. In germline, CDR1 is SGHAT, CDR2 FQNNGV. The CDR3 extends over 14 amino acids. The CDR3 sequence: CASSRDRDYYGYTF. The CDR3 DNA reads TGTGCCAGCAGTAGGGACAGGGATTACTATGGCTACACCTTC.

This clone has only one observation. The chain has TRBV7-2 and TRBJ2-7, with D possibly TRBD2 on 5 matching bases. V lost 0 bases, J lost 2 bases, and 11 bases lay in between. The CDR3 sequence is 15 residues long. Germline values: CDR1 SGHTA, CDR2 FQGNSA. CDR3 in DNA: TGTGCCAGCAGCTTAGCCGGGGTGGGGACCTACGAGCAGTACTTC. Protein sequence: CASSLAGVGTYEQYF.

At least ten counts were recorded for this clone. J is TRBJ1-2 and V is TRBV24-1; TRBD1 matches at 9 bases. The CDR3 has 15 amino acids. Germline trimming cut 3 bases from V and 5 bases from J; bases unmatched to any gene: 6. Germline V CDR1 and CDR2: KGHDR, SFDVKD. The chain's CDR3 is CATSDGTGTGYGYTF. In nucleotides, the CDR3 is TGTGCCACCAGTGATGGGACCGGGACAGGGTATGGCTACACCTTC.

At least ten counts were recorded for this clone. This chain joins TRBV12-3 or TRBV12-4 and TRBJ1-3; D is uncertain. The CDR3 runs to 16 residues. The ends were cut back, 3 bases at V and 0 bases at J, with 12 bases in the middle. The CDR3 nucleotides are TGTGCCAGCAGTTTTAGCTGGCGGGACTCTGGAAACACCATATATTTT. Translation: CASSFSWRDSGNTIYF.

V and J are TRBV7-8 and TRBJ1-4; perhaps TRBD1 as D (5 bases). CDR1 and CDR2 (germline): SGHVS, FQNEAQ. The CDR3 spans 14 residues. The germline V and J ends were trimmed by 4 bases and 8 bases, with 14 bases remaining between them. DNA of the CDR3: TGTGCCAGCAGCTCGCAGGGAGATTGGGAAAAACTGTTTTTT. Translated: CASSSQGDWEKLFF.

This clone has at least ten counts. The chain couples TRBV27 to TRBJ2-1, with a tentative D call TRBD2 (5 bases). V lost 6 bases and J 11 bases, leaving 20 bases between the germline ends. This CDR3 comprises 14 residues. Germline V gene data show CDR1 as MNHEY and CDR2 as SMNVEV (reference sequence). CDR3 DNA sequence: TGTGCCAGCAGGCCAAGATGGGGAGCGCCAAAGCAGTTCTTC. Residues: CASRPRWGAPKQFF.

A few counts support this clone. This chain connects TRBV7-8 to TRBJ1-1; no firm D call. CDR3 length equals 13 residues. V was shortened by 2 bases and J by 4 bases, with 8 bases between the two germline ends. Germline V gene lookup returns CDR1 SGHVS and CDR2 FQNEAQ. The CDR3, as DNA: TGTGCCAGCAGCTTAAACACACGCACTGAAGCTTTCTTT. Amino acid sequence: CASSLNTRTEAFF.

This clone has a count of ten or more. This chain links TRBV6-1 with TRBJ1-6; no clear D gene. From germline, CDR1 is MNHNS and CDR2 SASEGT. The V and J ends lost 7 bases and 5 bases respectively, with 15 bases between them. The CDR3 is 15 amino acids. The CDR3 spells CASKREGGNNSPLHF. The CDR3 DNA sequence: TGTGCCAGCAAGAGGGAAGGAGGGAATAATTCACCCCTCCACTTT.

In this sample, this clone is medium-sized (0.01 to 0.1%). This rearrangement joins TRBV6-2 or TRBV6-3 to TRBJ2-3; D is uncertain. CDR1 and CDR2 from the germline V gene are MNHEY and SVGEGT. V lost 0 bases and J lost 2, with 9 bases in between. The CDR3 runs to 15 residues. For the CDR3, the DNA is TGTGCCAGCAGTTACTCGAGTTCAGCCACAGATACGCAGTATTTT. Its protein is CASSYSSSATDTQYF.

This clone was observed many times. A much larger clone lies a single base off, so this may be a read error. This chain links TRBV20-1 with TRBJ2-1; 10 nucleotides align to TRBD2. With 5 bases clipped from V and 3 bases from J, the junction kept 4 bases outside the gene matches. Germline-derived CDR1 and CDR2 are DFQATT and SNEGSKA (reference sequence). The CDR3 is made up of 14 amino acids. This CDR3 reads CSAGTSGIYNEQFF. DNA for the CDR3: TGCAGTGCTGGCACTAGCGGGATCTACAATGAGCAGTTCTTC.

The table lists this clone with many counts. The gene calls are TRBV19 and TRBJ2-1; D might be TRBD1 or TRBD2, each matching 5 bases. The germline V gene has CDR1 LNHDA and CDR2 SQIVND (reference sequence). The CDR3 runs 16 residues. V dropped 6 bases and J dropped 5 bases, with 20 bases sitting between them. The chain's CDR3 is CASRPPGRTLHNEQFF. The CDR3 DNA sequence: TGTGCCAGTAGGCCTCCGGGACGGACTCTTCACAATGAGCAGTTCTTC.

This clone was detected many times. The genes are TRBV20-1 and TRBJ1-4; TRBD1 matches 7 bases. Germline CDR1 reads DFQATT; CDR2 reads SNEGSKA (reference sequence). The CDR3 is 16 residues long. V dropped 1 base and J dropped 4; count of bases not matched to a gene: 9. CDR3 DNA sequence: TGCAGTGCTAGAGCCAGGCGGACAGGCGATAATGAAAAACTGTTTTTT. This codes for CSARARRTGDNEKLFF.

Note on this clone: Other nucleotide sequences from this sample produce the same CDR3. The chain joins TRBV7-2 to TRBJ1-1; TRBD1 might be the D (5 bases). This CDR3 has 14 amino acids. Germline values: CDR1 SGHTA, CDR2 FQGNSA. Trimming removed 8 bases at V and 3 bases at J, with 16 bases between. The CDR3 protein is CASQIGGTYTEAFF. The CDR3 region has the DNA TGTGCCAGCCAAATCGGGGGGACCTACACTGAAGCTTTCTTT.

In its sample, this clone was seen many times. The chain couples TRBV10-3 to TRBJ2-3; 13 bases are a match to TRBD2. CDR1 ENHRY and CDR2 SYGVKD come from the germline V gene. The CDR3 loop spans 17 amino acids. J gave up 0 bases and V 8 bases, and 8 bases lay outside the gene matches. The CDR3 DNA reads TGTGCCATCGAAGGGACTAGCGGGACTACTAGCACAGATACGCAGTATTTT. Its protein is CAIEGTSGTTSTDTQYF.

This chain links TRBV20-1 with TRBJ2-7, with D tentatively TRBD1 (6 bases). Germline lookup yields CDR1 DFQATT and CDR2 SNEGSKA (reference sequence). Trimming cost V 8 bases and J 7 bases, with 24 bases left between them. This CDR3 is 14 amino acids long. DNA for the CDR3: TGCAGTTCTTCCTCCGGGGACACCCCGGGGGAGCAGTACTTC. It encodes CSSSSGDTPGEQYF.

This clone was observed many times. The chain employs TRBV24-1 and TRBJ2-2; the D gene is possibly TRBD2 (6 bases). The V gene's germline CDR1 is KGHDR and CDR2 SFDVKD. The germline V and J ends were trimmed by 4 bases and 8 bases, with 16 bases remaining between them. There are 15 residues in the CDR3. The DNA for the CDR3 is TGTGCCACCAGTGAGCGGGGTAGGGCGTCGGGGGAGCTGTTTTTT. Protein sequence: CATSERGRASGELFF.

This clone was recorded at least ten times. The chain carries TRBV29-1 and TRBJ2-7; D perhaps matches TRBD2 (5 bases). Trimming pared 3 bases from V and 5 bases from J, leaving 11 bases between. Germline V gives CDR1 SQVTM, CDR2 ANQGSEA. The CDR3 runs 12 residues. The CDR3 DNA reads as TGCAGCGTTGATACTAGAAAGAACGAGCAGTACTTC. Its translation: CSVDTRKNEQYF.